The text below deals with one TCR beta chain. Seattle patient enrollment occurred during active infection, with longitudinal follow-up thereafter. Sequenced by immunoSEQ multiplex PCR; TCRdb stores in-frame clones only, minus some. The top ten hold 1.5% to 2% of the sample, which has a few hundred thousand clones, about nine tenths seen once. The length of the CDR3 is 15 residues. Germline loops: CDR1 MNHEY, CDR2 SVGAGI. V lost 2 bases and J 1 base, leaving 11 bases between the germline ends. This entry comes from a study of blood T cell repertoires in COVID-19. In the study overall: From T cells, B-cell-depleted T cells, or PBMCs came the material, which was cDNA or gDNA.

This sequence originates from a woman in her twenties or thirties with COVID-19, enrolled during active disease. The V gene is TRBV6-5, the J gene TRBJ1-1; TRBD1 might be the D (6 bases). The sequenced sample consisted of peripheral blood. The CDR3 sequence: CASSYTWTANTEAFF. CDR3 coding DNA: TGTGCCAGCAGTTACACCTGGACAGCGAACACTGAAGCTTTCTTT.